The 21 T cell receptor beta chains given below trace back to one sample, sequenced in a study of CXCR3-negative and CXCR3-positive naive CD8 T cells. These TCRs' antigens remain unknown. With UMI labels, 5' RACE was used to prepare the TRB cDNA libraries. Reanalyzing the 5' RACE reads, TCRdb keeps one entry per CDR3 protein, without DNA. The sample holds 120,000 to 150,000 distinct CDR3 sequences. Whole-study findings and limits: Researchers report that CXCR3-positive naive cells carry more hydrophobic TRB CDR3s than CXCR3-negative naive cells.

The sequenced sample was naive CXCR3+ CD8+ T cells from blood. Stated subset: CD45RO-CCR7+CD27+CD95- naive CD8+ T cells expressing CXCR3 (TNR3+). The receptors come from a human donor in good health. Some clones in this sample may be carry-over from other donors' samples.

This rearrangement joins TRBV20-1 to TRBJ2-5; TCRdb's assignment of TRBD1 cannot be checked, as there is no DNA. This CDR3 is built from 11 residues. Germline V gene sequence: CDR1 DFQATT, CDR2 SNEGSKA (reference sequence). The chain's CDR3 is CSAPGEETQYF.

The gene calls are TRBV12-3 or TRBV12-4 and TRBJ2-5; the D call of TRBD1 rests on TCRdb alone, since no DNA is present to check it. The CDR3 is 14 residues long. The CDR3 region is CASSPTQDGETQYF.

The gene calls are TRBV7-9 and TRBJ1-1; as DNA is missing, the TRBD1 call by TCRdb cannot be tested. Per germline, CDR1 SEHNR and CDR2 FQNEAQ (reference sequence). This CDR3 is built from 14 residues. The CDR3 protein is CASTTESGGTEAFF.

This rearrangement joins TRBV24-1 to TRBJ2-5. The germline V gene encodes CDR1 KGHDR and CDR2 SFDVKD. The CDR3 runs 12 residues. The CDR3: CATSDNQGAQYF.

The rearrangement joins TRBV7-2 to TRBJ2-7; TCRdb proposes TRBD1, but this gene call is untestable without DNA. The V gene's germline CDR1 is SGHTA and CDR2 FQGNSA. CDR3 length: 15 residues. The chain's CDR3 is CASTRTGGDPYEQYF.

This chain links TRBV7-2 with TRBJ2-3; with no DNA, the TCRdb D assignment of TRBD1 cannot be verified. CDR1 and CDR2 from the germline V gene are SGHTA and FQGNSA. This CDR3 is built from 17 residues. CDR3 residues: CASSLAYTTEPTDTQYF.

The gene calls are TRBV12-3 or TRBV12-4 and TRBJ2-1; with no DNA, the TCRdb D assignment of TRBD2 cannot be verified. The CDR3 extends over 19 amino acids. CDR3 protein: CASSFLRVSGVSSYNEQFF.

J is TRBJ1-5 and V is TRBV15; the TCRdb call, TRBD1, lacks DNA for checking. Germline loops: CDR1 LNHNV, CDR2 YYDKDF (reference sequence). This CDR3 is built from 14 residues. The CDR3 here is CATHGGASNQPQHF.

The CDR3 reads CATRELAGTEQYF. V is TRBV10-2 and J is TRBJ2-7; absent DNA, TCRdb's TRBD2 call cannot be checked. In germline, CDR1 is WSHSY, CDR2 SAAADI. This CDR3 comprises 13 residues.

The chain recombines TRBV12-3 or TRBV12-4 with TRBJ2-2; TCRdb proposes TRBD1, but this gene call is untestable without DNA. This CDR3 region has 17 residues. CDR3: CASSLRLDRGLAGELFF.

The V gene is TRBV10-3, the J gene TRBJ2-3; the D call from TCRdb, TRBD1, cannot be confirmed without DNA. The CDR3 sequence is 14 residues long. Germline CDR1 reads ENHRY; CDR2 reads SYGVKD. This chain's CDR3 is CAINRGEVTDTQYF.

The chain combines TRBV30 with TRBJ2-1; lacking DNA, the TRBD2 call made by TCRdb goes unchecked. CDR1 is GTSNPN, CDR2 SVGIG, per germline (reference sequence). The length of the CDR3 is 15 residues. The CDR3 loop reads CAWILELASYNEQFF.

This chain uses TRBV7-2 with TRBJ2-7; the TCRdb D gene call, TRBD2, has no DNA to confirm it. The CDR3 has 16 amino acids. Germline V lookup: CDR1 SGHTA, CDR2 FQGNSA. This CDR3 reads CASSLSGASIAYEQYF.

The V call is TRBV6-5, the J call TRBJ1-2; without DNA, the TCRdb call of TRBD1 cannot be checked. CDR1 MNHEY and CDR2 SVGAGI come from the germline V gene. The CDR3 totals 15 residues. The CDR3 is CASSQGTGDRNGYTF.

The chain is built from TRBV7-9 and TRBJ1-3; TCRdb designates TRBD1, a call that cannot be tested without DNA. CDR3 length equals 15 residues. Germline loops: CDR1 SEHNR, CDR2 FQNEAQ (reference sequence). CDR3: CASRPRGDAGNTIYF.

The gene calls are TRBV7-2 and TRBJ2-7; TCRdb indicates TRBD1, and absent DNA this call remains unverified. Germline CDR1 reads SGHTA; CDR2 reads FQGNSA. The CDR3 length is 15 residues. The CDR3 region is CASSSVRTVSYEQYF.

The chain uses TRBV7-2 and TRBJ1-1. Germline V gene data show CDR1 as SGHTA and CDR2 as FQGNSA. CDR3 length equals 15 residues. The CDR3 loop reads CASSLVPYMNTEAFF.

The chain links TRBV20-1 to TRBJ2-7; the TCRdb call, TRBD2, lacks DNA for checking. Germline V lookup: CDR1 DFQATT, CDR2 SNEGSKA (reference sequence). The CDR3 has 14 amino acids. The CDR3 protein is CSALTAESSYEQYF.

This chain uses TRBV6-2 or TRBV6-3 with TRBJ1-1. CDR3 length: 14 amino acids. From germline, CDR1 is MNHEY and CDR2 SVGEGT. CDR3 residues: CASSYEGMNTEAFF.

The CDR3 loop reads CASTVRATDTQYF. The chain uses TRBV12-3 or TRBV12-4 and TRBJ2-3; no DNA is available, so the TRBD2 call from TCRdb remains unchecked. The CDR3 totals 13 residues.

The rearrangement joins TRBV28 to TRBJ2-5; TCRdb lists TRBD1, though no DNA is available to test this call. CDR1 is MDHEN, CDR2 SYDVKM, per germline. This CDR3 spans 14 amino acids. This chain's CDR3 is CASSWTGGERTQYF.